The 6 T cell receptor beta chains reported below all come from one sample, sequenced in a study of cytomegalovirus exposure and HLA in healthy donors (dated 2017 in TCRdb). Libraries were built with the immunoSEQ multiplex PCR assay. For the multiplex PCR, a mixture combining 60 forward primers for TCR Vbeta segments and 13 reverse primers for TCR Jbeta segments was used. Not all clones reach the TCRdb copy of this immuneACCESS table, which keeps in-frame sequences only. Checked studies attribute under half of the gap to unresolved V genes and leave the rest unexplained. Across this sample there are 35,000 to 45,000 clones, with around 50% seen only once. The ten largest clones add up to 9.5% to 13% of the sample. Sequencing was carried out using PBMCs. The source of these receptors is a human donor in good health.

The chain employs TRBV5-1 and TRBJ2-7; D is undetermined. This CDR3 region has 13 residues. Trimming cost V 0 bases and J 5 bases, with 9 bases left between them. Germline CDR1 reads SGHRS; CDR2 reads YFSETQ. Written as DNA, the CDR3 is TGCGCCAGCAGCTTGGCCATTGAGGACGAGCAGTACTTC. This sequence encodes CASSLAIEDEQYF.

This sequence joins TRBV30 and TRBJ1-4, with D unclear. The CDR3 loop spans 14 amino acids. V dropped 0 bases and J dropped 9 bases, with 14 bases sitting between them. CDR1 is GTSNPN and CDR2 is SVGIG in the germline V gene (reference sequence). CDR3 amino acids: CAWSVLSGMKKLFF. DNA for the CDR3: TGTGCCTGGAGTGTACTCAGCGGTATGAAAAAACTGTTTTTT.

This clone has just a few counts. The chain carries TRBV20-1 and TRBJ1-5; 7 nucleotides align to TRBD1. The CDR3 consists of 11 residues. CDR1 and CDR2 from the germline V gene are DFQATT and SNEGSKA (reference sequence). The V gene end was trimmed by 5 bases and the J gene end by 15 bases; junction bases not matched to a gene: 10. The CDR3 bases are TGCAGTGCTTCCCCCGGGGCAGGGGGGCATTTT. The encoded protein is CSASPGAGGHF.

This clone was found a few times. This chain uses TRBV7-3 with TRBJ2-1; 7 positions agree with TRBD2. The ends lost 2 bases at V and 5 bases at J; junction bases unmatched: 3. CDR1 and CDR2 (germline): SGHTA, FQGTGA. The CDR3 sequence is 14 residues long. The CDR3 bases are TGTGCCAGCAGCTTAGCGGGAGCCGACAATGAGCAGTTCTTC. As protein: CASSLAGADNEQFF. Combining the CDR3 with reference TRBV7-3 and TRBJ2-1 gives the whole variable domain GAGVSQTPSNKVTEKGKYVELRCDPISGHTALYWYRQSLGQGPEFLIYFQGTGAADDSGLPNDRFFAVRPEGSVSTLKIQRTERGDSAVYLCASSLAGADNEQFFGPGTRLTVL.

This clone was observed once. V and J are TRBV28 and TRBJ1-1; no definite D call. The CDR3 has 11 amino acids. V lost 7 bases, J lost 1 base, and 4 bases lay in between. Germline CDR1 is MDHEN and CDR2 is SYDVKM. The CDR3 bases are TGTGCCAGCATCGGGAACACTGAAGCTTTCTTT. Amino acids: CASIGNTEAFF. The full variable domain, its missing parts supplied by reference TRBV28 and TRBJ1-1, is DVKVTQSSRYLVKRTGEKVFLECVQDMDHENMFWYRQDPGLGLRLIYFSYDVKMKEKGDIPEGYSVSREKKERFSLILESASTNQTSMYLCASIGNTEAFFGQGTRLTVV.

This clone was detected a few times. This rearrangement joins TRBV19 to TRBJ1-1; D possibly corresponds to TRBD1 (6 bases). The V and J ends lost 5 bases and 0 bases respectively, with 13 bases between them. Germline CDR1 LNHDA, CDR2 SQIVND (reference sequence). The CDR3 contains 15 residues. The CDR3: CASSVVGGLNTEAFF. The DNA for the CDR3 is TGTGCCAGTAGTGTTGTAGGGGGTTTGAACACTGAAGCTTTCTTT.